This T cell receptor (beta chain) came from a study of T cell responses to AZD1222 COVID-19 vaccine. V lost 0 bases, J lost 3 bases, and 9 bases lay in between. This CDR3 is 14 amino acids long. Germline V gene lookup returns CDR1 SGHVS and CDR2 FQNEAQ. The method was immunoSEQ multiplex PCR; TCRdb's version includes in-frame clones alone and lacks a portion of them. The sample records roughly 80,000 clones, around 90% being singletons. Regarding the study as a whole: Spike-specific TCR breadth rose after two AZD1222 doses, and depth rose as well. As reported, nearly half of all spike-specific TCRs target variant regions that are unmutated. No day 14 peak samples; only post-peak repertoires were characterized.

This clone was observed a single time. What it recognizes is unknown. The material was peripheral blood, obtained on day 0 of MenACWY control vaccination. The gene calls are TRBV7-8 and TRBJ2-7; D unresolved. The source is an adult in good health. CDR3 sequence reads: CASSLAWAGYEQYF. The CDR3 coding sequence is TGTGCCAGCAGCTTAGCCTGGGCCGGCTACGAGCAGTACTTC. Variable domain in full (rest from reference TRBV7-8 and TRBJ2-7): GAGVSQSPRYKVAKRGQDVALRCDPISGHVSLFWYQQALGQGPEFLTYFQNEAQLDKSGLPSDRFFAERPEGSVSTLKIQRTQQEDSAVYLCASSLAWAGYEQYFGPGTRLTVT.